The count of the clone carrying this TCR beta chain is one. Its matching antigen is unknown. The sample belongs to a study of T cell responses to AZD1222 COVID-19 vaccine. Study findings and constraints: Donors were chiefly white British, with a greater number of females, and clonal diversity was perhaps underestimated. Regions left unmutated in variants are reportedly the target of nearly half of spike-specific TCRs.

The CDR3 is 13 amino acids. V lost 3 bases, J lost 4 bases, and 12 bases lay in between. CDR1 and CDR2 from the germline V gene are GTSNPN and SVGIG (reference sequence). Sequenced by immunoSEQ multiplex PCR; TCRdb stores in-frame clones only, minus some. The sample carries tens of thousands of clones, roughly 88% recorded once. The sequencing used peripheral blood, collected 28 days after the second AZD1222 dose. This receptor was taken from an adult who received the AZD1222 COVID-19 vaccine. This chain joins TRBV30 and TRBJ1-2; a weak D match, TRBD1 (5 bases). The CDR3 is CAWSRDGLYGYTF. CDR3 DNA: TGTGCCTGGAGCCGGGACGGTCTCTATGGCTACACCTTC.